The 8 T cell receptor beta chains below were found in one sample sequenced in a study of blood T cell repertoires in COVID-19. Clones were sequenced by immunoSEQ multiplex PCR, and TCRdb holds only the in-frame ones, with some missing. The data show more than 70,000 clones, 80% to 90% seen once. Material: peripheral blood. The receptors come from a man at least 80 years old with active or convalescent COVID-19.

The chain joins TRBV5-3 to TRBJ1-2; 9 positions match TRBD1. TRBV5-3 is an open reading frame whose function is uncertain. There are 15 residues in the CDR3. V was pared by 4 bases and J by 4 bases, with 8 bases of the junction left unmatched. CDR3 DNA sequence: TGTGCCAGAAGCCAAAATACAGGGGGCAGCTATGGCTACACCTTC. Its translation is CARSQNTGGSYGYTF.

This chain links TRBV2 with TRBJ1-2; possible D gene TRBD1, 5 bases. V shed 6 bases and J shed 8 bases, with 13 bases lying between them. The CDR3 totals 12 residues. Germline CDR1 SNHLY, CDR2 FYNNEI. The CDR3 nucleotides are TGTGCCAGCAGCCGCATCAGGGAAGGCTACACCTTC. It codes for CASSRIREGYTF.

The DNA for the CDR3 is TGTGCCAGCAGCACTCATGGACAGGGTCGGGCTTTCTTT. Protein sequence: CASSTHGQGRAFF. This chain uses TRBV3-1 (or the pseudogene TRBV3-2) with TRBJ1-1, with 8 bases fitting TRBD1. With V trimmed by 5 bases and J by 11 bases, 10 bases remained unmatched. Germline CDR1 reads LGHDT; CDR2 reads YNNKEL (reference sequence). This CDR3 is 13 amino acids long.

Only one count was recorded for this clone. The chain links TRBV5-5 to TRBJ2-7; D is undetermined. This CDR3 comprises 13 residues. Trimming shortened V by 0 bases and J by 7 bases, and 11 bases separated the two germline ends. In germline, CDR1 is SGHKS, CDR2 YYEKEE (reference sequence). The CDR3 DNA is TGTGCCAGCAGCTTGGCCATTTATGCGGAGCAGTACTTC. This translates into CASSLAIYAEQYF.

This clone was observed a handful of times. The chain is built from TRBV24-1 and TRBJ1-2; perhaps TRBD1 as D (5 bases). The germline V gene encodes CDR1 KGHDR and CDR2 SFDVKD. CDR3 length: 13 amino acids. The ends were cut back, 5 bases at V and 5 bases at J, with 11 bases in the middle. The CDR3 is CATSGGPGYGYTF. CDR3 in DNA: TGTGCCACCAGTGGAGGCCCAGGGTATGGCTACACCTTC.

The chain combines TRBV15 with TRBJ2-3; TRBD2 aligns across 8 bases. V trimming: 11 bases; J trimming: 6 bases; junction bases outside the gene matches: 10. The germline CDR1 and CDR2 sequences are LNHNV and YYDKDF (reference sequence). CDR3 size: 13 residues. The chain's CDR3 is CASVLSGGDTQYF. CDR3 nucleotides: TGTGCCTCGGTACTATCGGGAGGGGATACGCAGTATTTT. Together with reference TRBV15 and TRBJ2-3, the CDR3 gives the full variable domain: DAMVIQNPRYQVTQFGKPVTLSCSQTLNHNVMYWYQQKSSQAPKLLFHYYDKDFNNEADTPDNFQSRRPNTSFCFLDIRSPGLGDTAMYLCASVLSGGDTQYFGPGTRLTVL.

The genes are TRBV30 and TRBJ2-7; 9 bases align to TRBD2. The J segment lost 7 bases and the V segment lost 3 bases, leaving 19 bases of the junction unmatched. This CDR3 has 17 amino acids. The V gene's germline CDR1 is GTSNPN and CDR2 SVGIG (reference sequence). The chain's CDR3 is CAWSSGTSSGGGAEQYF. The CDR3 DNA follows: TGTGCCTGGAGCTCCGGGACTAGCTCGGGGGGTGGAGCAGAGCAGTACTTC.

V usage is TRBV4-2 and J usage is TRBJ2-1, with a possible D match to TRBD2 (6 bases). The CDR3 sequence is 15 residues long. V was pared by 0 bases and J by 4 bases, with 10 bases between. Germline assignment: CDR1 LGHNA and CDR2 YNFKEQ. The CDR3: CASSQDAGNYNEQFF. The CDR3 DNA is TGTGCCAGCAGCCAAGATGCGGGGAATTACAATGAGCAGTTCTTC.